Detailed here is one T cell receptor (beta chain). Its target is not known. V lost 0 bases to trimming and J lost 0 bases; unmatched junction nucleotides: 9. The CDR3 is made up of 18 amino acids. CDR1 SGHNT and CDR2 YYREEE come from the germline V gene (reference sequence). These data are taken from a study of shared clonotypes between healthy human individuals. Findings and caveats of the study: An effect of sequencing depth on clonotype sharing among donors was expected. In a few donors, around 5.5% of naive CD4 clonotypes appeared in common.

Terminally differentiated effector memory CD45RA+ cells were excluded by CCR7 positive selection of CD45RO-negative cells. Genomic DNA belonging to each subset was distributed in equal measure over several immunoSEQ plates. The data were produced by immunoSEQ multiplex PCR, yet TCRdb's version contains in-frame clones alone and is incomplete. The sample contains under 1 million clones, approximately 96% of which appear only once. Source material: naive CD8+ T cells sorted from blood. This receptor was identified in a man aged 30 to 45 in good health. This chain uses TRBV5-4 with TRBJ2-3; 8 nucleotides line up with TRBD2. CDR3 nucleotide sequence: TGTGCCAGCAGCTTGGAGCCGGGGTTAGCGGGAAGCACAGATACGCAGTATTTT. Protein: CASSLEPGLAGSTDTQYF.